Presented here are 27 T cell receptor beta chains from one specimen sequenced in a study of CD8 T cells in ankylosing spondylitis. Each CDR3 protein gets one entry after TCRdb re-called the 5' RACE reads with MiXCR. The profile shows 300,000 to 400,000 distinct CDR3 sequences, roughly 11% of them singletons. Sequenced: blood, either unsorted or a sorted T cell fraction (not recorded which). All receptors come from a female donor with ankylosing spondylitis or in good health (not recorded which).

This clonotype was picked up a small number of times. The J gene is TRBJ1-2, the V gene TRBV11-2; tentative D call: TRBD1 (6 bases). Germline CDR1 SGHAT, CDR2 FQNNGV. With 0 bases removed from V and 4 bases from J, the gap between germline ends came to 9 bases. The CDR3 loop spans 14 amino acids. The CDR3 spells CASSLEGQTYGYTF. The CDR3 bases are TGTGCCAGCAGCTTAGAAGGACAGACCTATGGCTACACCTTC.

The table lists this clonotype with a few counts. This rearrangement joins TRBV7-8 to TRBJ2-5; 7 bases agree with TRBD1. The J segment lost 1 base and the V segment lost 5 bases, leaving 13 bases of the junction unmatched. The CDR3 sequence is 17 residues long. The germline V gene has CDR1 SGHVS and CDR2 FQNEAQ. CDR3 coding DNA: TGTGCCAGCAGCCTGGCCCGGGACAGCTATTCCCAAGAGACCCAGTACTTC. Translated, it gives CASSLARDSYSQETQYF.

This clonotype came up many times. The chain uses TRBV5-1 and TRBJ2-2; 10 nucleotides agree with TRBD1. Trimming at V came to 6 bases and at J to 2 bases, leaving 7 bases not matched to a gene. The CDR3 sequence is 16 residues long. Looked up from germline, CDR1 is SGHRS and CDR2 is YFSETQ. CDR3 region: CASTSGDRGNTGELFF. DNA of the CDR3: TGCGCCAGCACTTCGGGGGACAGGGGTAACACCGGGGAGCTGTTTTTT.

This clonotype was recorded at least ten times. The gene calls are TRBV7-9 and TRBJ1-2, with D possibly being TRBD1 (5 bases). Germline CDR1 reads SEHNR; CDR2 reads FQNEAQ (reference sequence). Trimming pared 4 bases from V and 2 bases from J, leaving 14 bases between. This CDR3 is built from 15 residues. The CDR3 DNA sequence: TGTGCCAGCAGCTCCCTGGACACGATGAACTATGGCTACACCTTC. It codes for CASSSLDTMNYGYTF.

This clonotype was recorded many times. The chain employs TRBV5-5 and TRBJ1-6, with 7 positions matching TRBD1. The length of the CDR3 is 14 residues. Germline values: CDR1 SGHKS, CDR2 YYEKEE (reference sequence). Losses at the gene ends were 6 bases for V and 9 bases for J; bases not matched to a gene: 9. CDR3 in amino acids: CASTLDRVRSPLHF. In DNA, the CDR3 is TGTGCCAGCACCCTAGACAGGGTACGTTCACCCCTCCACTTT.

This clonotype was found many times. The rearrangement links TRBV20-1 to TRBJ2-1; D gene ambiguous. The length of the CDR3 is 12 residues. Trimming removed 5 bases from V and 4 bases from J, with 9 bases in between. CDR1 is DFQATT and CDR2 is SNEGSKA in the germline V gene (reference sequence). CDR3 in DNA: TGCAGTGCTCCCATACGTTACAATGAGCAGTTCTTC. Its protein product is CSAPIRYNEQFF.

In this sample, this clonotype turned up a few times. J is TRBJ2-7 and V is TRBV12-3 or TRBV12-4, with D perhaps being TRBD1 or TRBD2 (5 bases each). CDR3 length: 18 amino acids. V lost 3 bases, J lost 0 bases, and 21 bases lay in between. In nucleotides, the CDR3 is TGTGCCAGCAGTTTGGGACCCTTAATTGCGAGGAGCTCCTACGAGCAGTACTTC. Translation gives CASSLGPLIARSSYEQYF.

With regard to this clonotype: A much larger clone sits a single nucleotide away, making a read error possible. The V and J genes are TRBV20-1 and TRBJ1-6; D call uncertain. Germline lookup yields CDR1 DFQATT and CDR2 SNEGSKA (reference sequence). The CDR3 covers 13 residues. The CDR3 protein is CSANPSWDSPLRF. The CDR3 coding sequence is TGCAGTGCGAATCCCTCTTGGGATTCACCCCTCCGCTTT.

This clonotype appeared many times. The gene calls are TRBV7-2 and TRBJ1-3; tentative D call: TRBD1 (5 bases). Germline CDR1 reads SGHTA; CDR2 reads FQGNSA. There are 17 residues in the CDR3. V was trimmed by 2 bases and J by 3 bases, leaving 17 bases between them. This CDR3 is CASSLTSGRGGGNTIYF. The CDR3 DNA is TGTGCCAGCAGCTTAACGTCGGGGAGGGGAGGTGGAAACACCATATATTTT.

The J gene is TRBJ2-2, the V gene TRBV24-1; D unclear. Trimming left V 7 bases short and J 6 bases short, with 8 bases between. Germline CDR1 and CDR2: KGHDR and SFDVKD. This CDR3 has 12 residues. CDR3 region: CATSLASGELFF. Here the CDR3 DNA reads TGTGCCACCAGCCTGGCCTCCGGGGAGCTGTTTTTT.

In this sample, this clonotype turned up many times. The V gene is TRBV5-1, the J gene TRBJ1-2; D remains ambiguous. V lost 3 bases and J 4 bases, leaving 16 bases between the germline ends. CDR3 size: 15 residues. Germline V gives CDR1 SGHRS, CDR2 YFSETQ. The CDR3 nucleotides are TGCGCCAGCAGCTCGGGAAATTCAGTGAGCTATGGCTACACCTTC. It translates to CASSSGNSVSYGYTF.

There are many counts of this clonotype. The rearrangement joins TRBV12-3 or TRBV12-4 to TRBJ2-5, with a tentative D call TRBD1 (5 bases). The CDR3 has 12 amino acids. Trimming took off 3 bases at V and 7 bases at J, with 9 bases between the two ends. The CDR3 protein is CASSFKGPTQYF. CDR3 in DNA: TGTGCCAGCAGTTTCAAGGGGCCGACCCAGTACTTC.

This chain uses TRBV9 with TRBJ1-1; 8 bases agree with TRBD1. V lost 3 bases, J lost 4 bases, and 5 bases stayed unmatched. CDR1 and CDR2 (germline): SGDLS, YYNGEE. The CDR3 spans 14 residues. DNA of the CDR3: TGTGCCAGCAGCGGACCGACAGGGGTCACTGAAGCTTTCTTT. Encoded protein: CASSGPTGVTEAFF. The full variable domain, rest sourced from reference TRBV9 and TRBJ1-1, is DSGVTQTPKHLITATGQRVTLRCSPRSGDLSVYWYQQSLDQGLQFLIQYYNGEERAKGNILERFSAQQFPDLHSELNLSSLELGDSALYFCASSGPTGVTEAFFGQGTRLTVV.

At least ten counts were recorded for this clonotype. This chain connects TRBV20-1 to TRBJ1-2, with D uncertain. V was clipped by 1 base and J by 8 bases, with 20 bases between them. CDR1 and CDR2 from the germline V gene are DFQATT and SNEGSKA (reference sequence). CDR3 size: 15 residues. Written as DNA, the CDR3 is TGCAGTGCTAGAGCGGGGATTTGGTCGTCGGAAGGCTACACCTTC. This gives the protein CSARAGIWSSEGYTF.

The CDR3 sequence: CASSSRGVENIIKQFF. For the CDR3, the DNA is TGCGCCAGCAGCTCCCGGGGGGTGGAAAACATTATTAAGCAGTTCTTC. The chain is built from TRBV5-1 and TRBJ2-1; 7 bases are shared with TRBD2. This CDR3 spans 16 amino acids. The ends lost 3 bases at V and 11 bases at J; junction bases unmatched: 17. In germline, CDR1 is SGHRS, CDR2 YFSETQ.

This clonotype occurred many times. The chain combines TRBV20-1 with TRBJ1-5; perhaps TRBD1 as D (5 bases). The CDR3 runs to 15 residues. CDR1 is DFQATT and CDR2 is SNEGSKA in the germline V gene (reference sequence). Trimming pared 3 bases from V and 4 bases from J, leaving 16 bases between. CDR3 sequence reads: CSARDGTHGNQPQHF. DNA of the CDR3: TGCAGTGCTAGGGACGGGACCCACGGAAATCAGCCCCAGCATTTT.

This clonotype was picked up many times. This chain connects TRBV12-3 or TRBV12-4 to TRBJ2-2; D possibly corresponds to TRBD1 (6 bases). Trimming shortened V by 6 bases and J by 1 base, and 9 bases separated the two germline ends. CDR3 length: 14 amino acids. CDR3 residues: CASSQDRNTGELFF. CDR3 bases: TGTGCCAGCAGCCAGGACAGGAACACCGGGGAGCTGTTTTTT.

At least ten counts were recorded for this clonotype. The chain is built from TRBV28 and TRBJ2-3, with 13 nucleotides matching TRBD2. CDR1 and CDR2 (germline): MDHEN, SYDVKM. The CDR3 runs to 16 residues. V lost 7 bases, J lost 1 base, and 5 bases stayed unmatched. CDR3 bases: TGTGCCAGCACCTCACTAGCGGGGGGGGGCACAGATACGCAGTATTTT. Translated: CASTSLAGGGTDTQYF.

This clonotype was picked up a small number of times. V gene TRBV7-9 combines with J gene TRBJ2-3, with 9 bases matching TRBD1. Unmatched junction bases numbered 4, after V lost 1 base and J lost 2 bases. The CDR3 consists of 16 residues. Germline lookup yields CDR1 SEHNR and CDR2 FQNEAQ (reference sequence). CDR3 DNA sequence: TGTGCCAGCAGCTTAGGGGACAGGGATTCCACAGATACGCAGTATTTT. It yields the protein CASSLGDRDSTDTQYF.

The rearrangement uses TRBV3-1 and TRBJ2-7, with 8 nucleotides matching TRBD1. The CDR3 extends over 15 amino acids. Losses at the gene ends were 6 bases for V and 7 bases for J; bases not matched to a gene: 14. Germline CDR1 reads LGHDT; CDR2 reads YNNKEL (reference sequence). The CDR3 spells CASSPLDRVNGEQYF. CDR3 nucleotide sequence: TGTGCCAGCAGTCCCCTGGACAGGGTTAATGGAGAGCAGTACTTC.

The genes are TRBV20-1 and TRBJ2-7, with TRBD2 matching over 9 bases. CDR1 and CDR2 (germline): DFQATT, SNEGSKA (reference sequence). V shed 5 bases and J 6 bases; nucleotides not matched to a gene: 14. The CDR3 runs 15 residues. The CDR3 nucleotides are TGCAGTGCTCGGGGAGGCCTAGCGGGATTTCTCGAGCAGTACTTC. This codes for CSARGGLAGFLEQYF.

This clonotype was counted a few times. The gene calls are TRBV12-3 or TRBV12-4 and TRBJ2-3, with TRBD2 identical over 14 bases. J lost 6 bases, V lost 8 bases, and 13 bases had no gene match. CDR3 length: 17 amino acids. The CDR3 here is CASRPRTSGGWMDTQYF. In DNA form, the CDR3 reads TGTGCCAGCCGCCCCCGGACTAGCGGGGGGTGGATGGATACGCAGTATTTT.

This clonotype was seen ten or more times. V usage is TRBV7-9 and J usage is TRBJ2-5; D call uncertain. V lost 1 base and J lost 2, with 11 bases in between. CDR3 length: 15 amino acids. CDR1 and CDR2 from the germline V gene are SEHNR and FQNEAQ (reference sequence). The CDR3 spells CASSLGGSYQETQYF. The CDR3 DNA follows: TGTGCCAGCAGCTTAGGCGGCTCTTATCAAGAGACCCAGTACTTC.

This clonotype was counted ten times or more. The chain recombines TRBV20-1 with TRBJ1-1; no clear D. Per germline, CDR1 DFQATT and CDR2 SNEGSKA (reference sequence). CDR3 length equals 14 residues. The germline V and J ends were trimmed by 2 bases and 5 bases, with 15 bases remaining between them. The CDR3 bases are TGCAGTGCTAGACGCCAGGACCGGGCAACTGAAGCTTTCTTT. It codes for CSARRQDRATEAFF.

The chain combines TRBV19 with TRBJ2-5, with 10 bases matching TRBD2. The CDR3 extends over 18 amino acids. J gave up 4 bases and V 3 bases, and 14 bases lay outside the gene matches. Germline V gives CDR1 LNHDA, CDR2 SQIVND (reference sequence). CDR3 DNA sequence: TGTGCCAGTAGTATTTACAGGGCAGGACTAGCGGCAGGAGAGACCCAGTACTTC. Protein: CASSIYRAGLAAGETQYF.

This clonotype was found many times. The V gene is TRBV7-9, the J gene TRBJ1-1; D is perhaps TRBD1 (6 bases). The germline V gene has CDR1 SEHNR and CDR2 FQNEAQ (reference sequence). Trimming cost V 5 bases and J 4 bases, with 17 bases left between them. The CDR3 consists of 15 residues. CDR3 in amino acids: CASSTEGVRGTEAFF. Written as DNA, the CDR3 is TGTGCCAGCAGCACCGAAGGTGTCAGGGGCACTGAAGCTTTCTTT. Complete variable domain (other parts from reference TRBV7-9 and TRBJ1-1): DTGVSQNPRHKITKRGQNVTFRCDPISEHNRLYWYRQTLGQGPEFLTYFQNEAQLEKSRLLSDRFSAERPKGSFSTLEIQRTEQGDSAMYLCASSTEGVRGTEAFFGQGTRLTVV.

This clonotype was seen many times. For the CDR3, the DNA is TGCGCCAGCAGCTTGGGTGACGTTGACAATGAGCAGTTCTTC. It codes for CASSLGDVDNEQFF. The chain joins TRBV5-1 to TRBJ2-1, with D unresolved. Germline V lookup: CDR1 SGHRS, CDR2 YFSETQ. V lost 0 bases and J lost 5, with 9 bases in between. The CDR3 is made up of 14 amino acids.